These 7 T cell receptor beta chains were sequenced from one sample in a study of T-cell memory formation after mild COVID-19. TCRdb used MiXCR to reprocess the 5' RACE reads, holding one entry per CDR3 protein. This table has around 200,000 distinct CDR3 sequences, roughly a tenth appearing once. Sequenced: PBMCs or a T cell subset sorted from them (not recorded which). The receptors shown here come from a man aged 18 to 29 who had mild COVID-19 (a few samples of this study predate the infection). Cell type and time point are not known.

This clonotype was recorded a few times. This chain joins TRBV11-2 and TRBJ2-3, with TRBD2 identical over 9 bases. The CDR3 contains 14 residues. From germline, CDR1 is SGHAT and CDR2 FQNNGV. Trimming removed 5 bases from V and 5 bases from J; junction bases left unmatched: 5. The CDR3 DNA sequence: TGTGCCAGCAGCCCAGCGGGGGGACAAGATACGCAGTATTTT. It is translated as CASSPAGGQDTQYF.

This clonotype has more than one count but fewer than ten. J is TRBJ2-6 and V is TRBV4-1, with D uncertain. V lost 8 bases, J lost 1 base, and 18 bases lay in between. The CDR3 totals 17 residues. Per the germline V gene, CDR1 is MGHRA and CDR2 is YSYEKL. The CDR3 loop reads CASRFHDTESGANVLTF. DNA of the CDR3: TGCGCCAGCCGATTTCATGATACAGAGTCTGGGGCCAACGTCCTGACTTTC.

The sample holds many counts of this clonotype. The chain joins TRBV12-3 or TRBV12-4 to TRBJ2-2; no reliable D call. Trimming cost V 6 bases and J 4 bases, with 3 bases left between them. CDR3 length: 11 residues. CDR3 in DNA: TGTGCCAGCAGCCGCACCGGGGAGCTGTTTTTT. Translating gives CASSRTGELFF.

CDR3 in DNA: TGTGCCAGCAGACAGGTGTTGGGGAACACTGAAGCTTTCTTT. Amino acid sequence: CASRQVLGNTEAFF. This sequence joins TRBV7-2 and TRBJ1-1, with D perhaps matching TRBD1 (5 bases). CDR3 length: 14 residues. Trimming removed 6 bases at V and 1 base at J, with 12 bases between. Germline V gene sequence: CDR1 SGHTA, CDR2 FQGNSA.

This clonotype was counted many times. The rearrangement uses TRBV5-1 and TRBJ2-7; possibly TRBD1 or TRBD2 for D (5 bases each). The CDR3 runs 15 residues. V was clipped by 1 base and J by 1 base, with 12 bases between them. Per germline, CDR1 SGHRS and CDR2 YFSETQ. The CDR3 coding sequence is TGCGCCAGCAGCTTGCAGCCTGGGGGTTCCTACGAGCAGTACGTC. It encodes CASSLQPGGSYEQYV.

V is TRBV2 and J is TRBJ1-2, with D unresolved. Trimming cost V 1 base and J 7 bases, with 10 bases left between them. The length of the CDR3 is 13 residues. The germline V gene encodes CDR1 SNHLY and CDR2 FYNNEI. DNA for the CDR3: TGTGCCAGCAGTGAAGAGTCCGGGAGTGGCTACACCTTC. Translation gives CASSEESGSGYTF.

The sample holds a few counts of this clonotype. The chain is built from TRBV5-1 and TRBJ2-4; D may be TRBD1 (6 bases). Trimming took 3 bases from V and 1 from J, leaving 14 bases between them. The CDR3 runs 16 residues. Germline V gene sequence: CDR1 SGHRS, CDR2 YFSETQ. The CDR3 DNA sequence: TGCGCCAGCAGCTCTGAACAGGGTGGGGCCAAAAACATTCAGTACTTC. This sequence encodes CASSSEQGGAKNIQYF.